This T cell receptor (beta chain) was found in a study of identical twins. Study-level findings and limits: Insertion counts were lower in abundant cord blood beta clonotypes, a trend that memory repertoires did not show. Researchers caution that invariant MAIT and iNKT cells could partly confound zero-insertion analyses. Its conclusions, products of cross-sectional statistical analysis, did not come from following the same donors.

cDNA molecules carried unique molecular identifiers, and template switching added a universal primer site. From the 5' RACE reads, TCRdb called clonotypes with MiXCR, one entry per CDR3 protein. Of hundreds of thousands of distinct CDR3 sequences in the sample, approximately 9% were seen once. This clonotype occurred once. What it binds is not known. Another study also made use of these data, one on yellow fever vaccine responses in identical twins.

The sequenced material came from PBMCs. The sequence was obtained from a woman aged 18 to 35 in good health.

The CDR3 region is CASSLEFSSGANVLTF. CDR3 DNA sequence: TGCGCCAGCAGCTTGGAGTTTTCCTCTGGGGCCAACGTCCTGACTTTC. V gene TRBV5-1 combines with J gene TRBJ2-6; no clear D gene. V lost 0 bases and J 0 bases, leaving 7 bases between the germline ends. The CDR3 is 16 residues long. Germline-derived CDR1 and CDR2 are SGHRS and YFSETQ.